The present TCR beta chain was sequenced within a study of spatial heterogeneity in lung cancer. Time point in this sample: sample taken at primary tumor resection. Sequencing was performed on whole RNA extracted from tumor and nontumor lung tissue, or from frozen PBMC, and the material was left unsorted. One entry per CDR3 protein results from TCRdb running MiXCR on the 5' RACE reads. The sample lists roughly 10,000 distinct CDR3 sequences, approximately 6.8% occurring once. This clonotype was detected many times. Within a library made for alpha chains, this beta chain is off target, and its count is uninformative. CDR1 is SGHAT, CDR2 FQNNGV, per germline. V shed 1 base, J shed 4 bases, and the junction held 4 bases outside the gene matches. CDR3 size: 15 residues.

V gene TRBV11-2 combines with J gene TRBJ1-2, with TRBD1 matching 9 bases. The receptor was isolated from a male donor with early-stage non-small cell lung cancer. The sample consisted of PBMCs, taken at surgery. CDR3 sequence: CASSLGDRVPYGYTF. The CDR3 nucleotides read TGTGCCAGCAGCTTAGGGGACAGGGTACCCTATGGCTACACCTTC.